This entry lists 28 T cell receptor beta chains sequenced from one sample in a study of blood T cell repertoires in COVID-19. Sequencing used immunoSEQ multiplex PCR; TCRdb keeps in-frame clones, though not all of them. Of tens of thousands of clones in the sample, about 91% were seen once. Material: peripheral blood. Source of these receptors: an older woman with active or convalescent COVID-19.

The CDR3 DNA follows: TGTGCCAGCAGCTTGGGAGGGACAGGGGCGTTCGAGCAGTTCTTC. This gives the protein CASSLGGTGAFEQFF. This chain uses TRBV5-4 with TRBJ2-1, with 10 bases that match TRBD1. Germline V gene sequence: CDR1 SGHNT, CDR2 YYREEE (reference sequence). The trim removed 0 bases at V and 10 bases at J, leaving 7 bases unmatched. The CDR3 runs to 15 residues.

A single count supports this clone. This sequence joins TRBV6-1 and TRBJ1-5; D gene uncertain. The CDR3 extends over 15 amino acids. Germline CDR1 and CDR2: MNHNS and SASEGT. The V end lost 3 bases, the J end lost 3 bases, and 12 bases lay between the germline ends. CDR3 nucleotide sequence: TGTGCCAGCAGTGAGGCAGGAGGCCTCAATCAGCCCCAGCATTTT. Translated, it gives CASSEAGGLNQPQHF.

The chain links TRBV28 to TRBJ1-1; 8 bases agree with TRBD1. Germline assignment: CDR1 MDHEN and CDR2 SYDVKM. This CDR3 is built from 15 residues. V shed 6 bases, J shed 1 base, and the junction held 7 bases outside the gene matches. CDR3: CASSPRDRRNTEAFF. In nucleotides, the CDR3 is TGTGCCAGCAGCCCTCGGGACAGGCGGAACACTGAAGCTTTCTTT.

The gene calls are TRBV7-9 and TRBJ1-3; 7 positions agree with TRBD1. V shed 3 bases and J 3 bases; nucleotides not matched to a gene: 2. The CDR3 length is 14 residues. From germline, CDR1 is SEHNR and CDR2 FQNEAQ (reference sequence). The CDR3 DNA reads TGTGCCAGCAGCTTGACAGGGTATGGAAACACCATATATTTT. Its protein product is CASSLTGYGNTIYF.

The chain couples TRBV25-1 to TRBJ1-1, with 12 bases matching TRBD1. CDR3 length: 14 residues. With 6 bases clipped from V and 4 bases from J, the junction kept 3 bases outside the gene matches. Germline loops: CDR1 MGHDK, CDR2 SYGVNS. The CDR3 DNA reads TGTGCCAGCAGGGGACAGGGGGCGCCCACTGAAGCTTTCTTT. Translation gives CASRGQGAPTEAFF.

This clone has more than one count but fewer than ten. The CDR3 is CASSLTYRDDYGYTF. CDR3 bases: TGTGCCAGCAGTCTTACTTACAGGGACGACTATGGCTACACCTTC. The chain combines TRBV28 with TRBJ1-2, with D perhaps TRBD1 (6 bases). The CDR3 consists of 15 residues. Trimming shortened V by 5 bases and J by 3 bases, and 16 bases separated the two germline ends. The germline gives CDR1 MDHEN, CDR2 SYDVKM.

The chain recombines TRBV7-2 with TRBJ1-1; no clear D. Germline V lookup: CDR1 SGHTA, CDR2 FQGNSA. CDR3 length: 13 amino acids. The V gene lost 1 base and the J gene lost 11 bases, with 14 bases spanning the gap. CDR3 in amino acids: CASSLVSPEWAFF. CDR3 coding DNA: TGTGCCAGCAGCTTAGTCAGCCCGGAGTGGGCTTTCTTT.

The CDR3 here is CASSQGSGSPTDTQYF. CDR3 sequence (DNA): TGTGCCAGCAGCCAGGGAAGCGGGTCTCCCACAGATACGCAGTATTTT. V and J are TRBV14 and TRBJ2-3; a weak D match, TRBD2 (6 bases). This CDR3 has 16 residues. Germline CDR1 SGHDN, CDR2 FVKESK. The V and J ends lost 3 bases and 2 bases respectively, with 15 bases between them.

The rearrangement uses TRBV28 and TRBJ1-6; D gene uncertain. V was cut by 6 bases and J by 6 bases, with 12 bases left in between. The CDR3 runs 14 residues. Germline V lookup: CDR1 MDHEN, CDR2 SYDVKM. CDR3 protein: CASRERLLNSPLHF. Here the CDR3 DNA reads TGTGCCAGCAGGGAGCGGCTGCTTAATTCACCCCTCCACTTT.

The V gene is TRBV9, the J gene TRBJ2-1; the D gene is possibly TRBD1 (6 bases). CDR3 size: 15 residues. V shed 5 bases and J shed 2 bases, with 14 bases lying between them. Germline V CDR1 and CDR2: SGDLS, YYNGEE. For the CDR3, the DNA is TGTGCCAGCAGTGGACAGTCCCAAACCTACAATGAGCAGTTCTTC. It yields the protein CASSGQSQTYNEQFF. The full variable domain, in which reference TRBV9 and TRBJ2-1 provide the parts outside the CDR3, is DSGVTQTPKHLITATGQRVTLRCSPRSGDLSVYWYQQSLDQGLQFLIQYYNGEERAKGNILERFSAQQFPDLHSELNLSSLELGDSALYFCASSGQSQTYNEQFFGPGTRLTVL.

The V call is TRBV5-1, the J call TRBJ2-5, with TRBD1 identical over 7 bases. Trimming at V came to 7 bases and at J to 4 bases, leaving 1 base not matched to a gene. This CDR3 spans 11 amino acids. The germline V gene encodes CDR1 SGHRS and CDR2 YFSETQ. This CDR3 reads CASQGVETQYF. Here the CDR3 DNA reads TGCGCCAGCCAGGGGGTAGAGACCCAGTACTTC.

This clone has a single count. The chain links TRBV3-1 (or the pseudogene TRBV3-2) to TRBJ2-1; possible D gene TRBD2, 6 bases. V lost 4 bases to trimming and J lost 6 bases, with 16 bases between them. Germline V gene sequence: CDR1 LGHDT, CDR2 YNNKEL (reference sequence). The CDR3 runs to 15 residues. CDR3 DNA sequence: TGTGCCAGCAGCCCGGAGGGCGGACTCTTCAATGAGCAGTTCTTC. This encodes CASSPEGGLFNEQFF.

The V and J genes are TRBV7-9 and TRBJ2-7; tentative D call: TRBD2 (6 bases). Trimming took off 3 bases at V and 6 bases at J, with 21 bases between the two ends. The CDR3 has 16 amino acids. Per germline, CDR1 SEHNR and CDR2 FQNEAQ (reference sequence). CDR3 bases: TGTGCCAGCAGCTTCACCAGGGACTTAATGTCGATCGAGCAGTACTTC. It codes for CASSFTRDLMSIEQYF.

V and J are TRBV5-5 and TRBJ2-7, with 9 bases identical to TRBD1. The CDR3 length is 14 residues. J gave up 5 bases and V 5 bases, and 8 bases lay outside the gene matches. The germline V gene has CDR1 SGHKS and CDR2 YYEKEE (reference sequence). CDR3 sequence (DNA): TGTGCCAGCAGAAGGGGGACAGGGAACGACGAGCAGTACTTC. As protein: CASRRGTGNDEQYF.

The chain is built from TRBV7-7 and TRBJ2-5; TRBD2 matches at 7 bases. Germline CDR1 SSHAT, CDR2 FNYEAQ (reference sequence). This CDR3 has 14 residues. J lost 5 bases, V lost 6 bases, and 9 bases had no gene match. The CDR3 DNA is TGTGCCAGCAGTCTACTAGCGTTGGGGGAGACCCAGTACTTC. Its translation: CASSLLALGETQYF.

V usage is TRBV24-1 and J usage is TRBJ2-6; D may be TRBD1 (5 bases). CDR1 and CDR2 (germline): KGHDR, SFDVKD. Between the trimmed V and J ends, which lost 6 bases and 0 bases, there was a span of 11 bases. The CDR3 extends over 16 amino acids. CDR3 in DNA: TGTGCCACCAGTCAAGACAGTCCCTCTGGGGCCAACGTCCTGACTTTC. Its protein product is CATSQDSPSGANVLTF.

This clone was detected a few times. The CDR3 loop is CASSRSLTAGDNEQFF. The CDR3 DNA reads as TGTGCCAGCTCACGATCCTTAACGGCGGGGGACAATGAGCAGTTCTTC. The genes are TRBV18 and TRBJ2-1; 7 positions agree with TRBD2. Germline V gene lookup returns CDR1 KGHSH and CDR2 LQKENI. This CDR3 has 16 amino acids. V lost 4 bases to trimming and J lost 5 bases; unmatched junction nucleotides: 11.

The chain employs TRBV5-8 and TRBJ2-3, with 11 nucleotides matching TRBD2. The CDR3 length is 15 residues. J was trimmed by 5 bases and V by 0 bases; bases with no gene match: 2. The V gene's germline CDR1 is SGHTS and CDR2 YDEGEE. CDR3 protein: CASSLALAGVDTQYF. CDR3 DNA: TGTGCCAGCAGCTTGGCACTAGCGGGAGTAGATACGCAGTATTTT.

The genes are TRBV5-6 and TRBJ2-7; D remains ambiguous. V shed 0 bases and J shed 6 bases, with 13 bases lying between them. This CDR3 is built from 14 residues. Germline CDR1 reads SGHDT; CDR2 reads YYEEEE. Written as DNA, the CDR3 is TGTGCCAGCAGCTTGGGTGGCCAGATGGTCGAGCAGTACTTC. This translates into CASSLGGQMVEQYF. The variable domain in full, completed from reference TRBV5-6 and TRBJ2-7, reads DAGVTQSPTHLIKTRGQQVTLRCSPKSGHDTVSWYQQALGQGPQFIFQYYEEEERQRGNFPDRFSGHQFPNYSSELNVNALLLGDSALYLCASSLGGQMVEQYFGPGTRLTVT.

The chain joins TRBV6-2 or TRBV6-3 to TRBJ2-7, with TRBD2 identical over 7 bases. The germline V gene encodes CDR1 MNHEY and CDR2 SVGEGT. Trimming removed 5 bases from V and 0 bases from J; junction bases left unmatched: 7. This CDR3 has 15 residues. CDR3 in amino acids: CASSQIAGSSYEQYF. In nucleotides, the CDR3 is TGTGCCAGCAGTCAAATAGCGGGTTCCTCCTACGAGCAGTACTTC.

This clone was counted only a few times. The V and J genes are TRBV12-3 or TRBV12-4 and TRBJ1-5, with D uncertain. The CDR3 covers 13 residues. V was trimmed by 2 bases and J by 11 bases, leaving 13 bases between them. The CDR3 sequence is CASSLLGEGAQHF. The CDR3 DNA reads as TGTGCCAGCAGTTTATTGGGAGAAGGTGCCCAGCATTTT.

The chain employs TRBV10-3 and TRBJ1-6, with 8 positions matching TRBD1. The CDR3 runs 12 residues. The ends lost 7 bases at V and 8 bases at J; junction bases unmatched: 1. Germline loops: CDR1 ENHRY, CDR2 SYGVKD. The CDR3: CAITTGDSPLHF. CDR3 DNA: TGTGCCATCACGACAGGGGATTCACCCCTCCACTTT.

There are a few counts of this clone. The chain carries TRBV19 and TRBJ1-2, with 8 bases aligning to TRBD1. Unmatched junction bases numbered 6, after V lost 4 bases and J lost 5 bases. The length of the CDR3 is 14 residues. In germline, CDR1 is LNHDA, CDR2 SQIVND (reference sequence). CDR3 in amino acids: CASSTAGQAYGYTF. In nucleotides, the CDR3 is TGTGCCAGTAGTACTGCGGGACAGGCATATGGCTACACCTTC.

The rearrangement links TRBV6-5 to TRBJ1-1, with 7 bases that match TRBD1. CDR3 length equals 14 residues. CDR1 is MNHEY and CDR2 is SVGAGI in the germline V gene. J was trimmed by 5 bases and V by 5 bases; bases with no gene match: 8. The CDR3 bases are TGTGCCAGCAGTCCCCGGACAGGCGGAACTGAAGCTTTCTTT. Translated: CASSPRTGGTEAFF.

The chain has TRBV18 and TRBJ2-5; a weak D match, TRBD2 (5 bases). This CDR3 has 14 amino acids. The V and J ends lost 1 base and 3 bases respectively, with 9 bases between them. CDR1 is KGHSH and CDR2 is LQKENI in the germline V gene. The CDR3 loop is CASSPRWGEETQYF. The CDR3 bases are TGTGCCAGCTCACCACGGTGGGGAGAAGAGACCCAGTACTTC.

The rearrangement uses TRBV30 and TRBJ1-1; D is unclear. This CDR3 comprises 12 residues. V was clipped by 5 bases and J by 1 base, with 8 bases between them. Germline CDR1 reads GTSNPN; CDR2 reads SVGIG (reference sequence). The CDR3 nucleotides read TGTGCCTGGGGAGCCGGGAACACTGAAGCTTTCTTT. Its translation: CAWGAGNTEAFF.

CDR3 protein: CASSAGASNQPQHF. CDR3 in DNA: TGCGCCAGCAGCGCAGGGGCTAGCAATCAGCCCCAGCATTTT. The rearrangement uses TRBV23-1 and TRBJ1-5, with D possibly TRBD1 on 6 matching bases. TRBV23-1 counts as an open reading frame of uncertain function. Trimming left V 6 bases short and J 0 bases short, with 9 bases between. The CDR3 spans 14 residues.

The V and J genes are TRBV19 and TRBJ1-3; TRBD1 matches 7 bases. Germline trimming cut 4 bases from V and 0 bases from J; bases unmatched to any gene: 6. Germline V gives CDR1 LNHDA, CDR2 SQIVND (reference sequence). The CDR3 covers 16 residues. The CDR3 sequence is CASSTGTASSGNTIYF. For the CDR3, the DNA is TGTGCCAGTAGTACCGGGACAGCAAGCTCTGGAAACACCATATATTTT.